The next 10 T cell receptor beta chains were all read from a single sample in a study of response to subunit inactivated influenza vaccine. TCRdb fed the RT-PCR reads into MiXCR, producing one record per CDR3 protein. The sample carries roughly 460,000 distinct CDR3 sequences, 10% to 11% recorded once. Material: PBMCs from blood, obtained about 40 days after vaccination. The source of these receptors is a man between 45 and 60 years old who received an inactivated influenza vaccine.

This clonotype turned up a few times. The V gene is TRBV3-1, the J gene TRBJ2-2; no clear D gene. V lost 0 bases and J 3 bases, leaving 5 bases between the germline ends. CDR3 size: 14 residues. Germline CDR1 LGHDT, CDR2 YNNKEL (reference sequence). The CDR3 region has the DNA TGTGCCAGCAGCCAAGACGCAGACACCGGGGAGCTGTTTTTT. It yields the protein CASSQDADTGELFF.

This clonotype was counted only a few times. The chain's CDR3 is CASSQEGQLGETQYF. CDR3 nucleotide sequence: TGTGCCAGCAGCCAAGAGGGACAGTTGGGAGAGACCCAGTACTTC. The gene calls are TRBV4-2 and TRBJ2-5, with 7 positions matching TRBD1. The CDR3 loop spans 15 amino acids. The ends lost 0 bases at V and 4 bases at J; junction bases unmatched: 5. Germline V gene data show CDR1 as LGHNA and CDR2 as YNFKEQ.

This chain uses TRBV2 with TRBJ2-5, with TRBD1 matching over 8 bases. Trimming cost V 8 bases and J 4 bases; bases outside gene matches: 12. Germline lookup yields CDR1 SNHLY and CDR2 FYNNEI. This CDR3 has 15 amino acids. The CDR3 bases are TGTGCCAGCGGTCAGGGGGCCCAGGTAGTAGAGACCCAGTACTTC. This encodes CASGQGAQVVETQYF.

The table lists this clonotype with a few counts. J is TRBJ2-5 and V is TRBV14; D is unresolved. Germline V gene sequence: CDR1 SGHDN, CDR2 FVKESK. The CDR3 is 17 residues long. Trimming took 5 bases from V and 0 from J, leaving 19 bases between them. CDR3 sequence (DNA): TGTGCCAGCAGCAAGGACCGGCCAGCAAGCTACCAAGAGACCCAGTACTTC. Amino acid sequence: CASSKDRPASYQETQYF.

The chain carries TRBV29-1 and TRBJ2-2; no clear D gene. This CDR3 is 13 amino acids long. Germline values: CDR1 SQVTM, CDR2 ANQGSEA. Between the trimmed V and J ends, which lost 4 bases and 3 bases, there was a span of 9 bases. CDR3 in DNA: TGCAGCGTTGCCCGACGTGACACCGGGGAGCTGTTTTTT. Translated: CSVARRDTGELFF.

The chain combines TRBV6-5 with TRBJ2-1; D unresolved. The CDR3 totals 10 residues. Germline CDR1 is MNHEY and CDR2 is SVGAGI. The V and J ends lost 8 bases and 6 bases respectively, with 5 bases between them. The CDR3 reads CASGFNEQFF. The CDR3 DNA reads TGTGCCAGCGGGTTCAATGAGCAGTTCTTC.

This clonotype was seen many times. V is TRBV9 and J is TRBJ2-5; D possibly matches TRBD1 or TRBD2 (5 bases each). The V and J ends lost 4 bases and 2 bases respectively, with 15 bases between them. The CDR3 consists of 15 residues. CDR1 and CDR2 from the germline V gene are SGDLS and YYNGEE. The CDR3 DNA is TGTGCCAGCAGCCCAATGGGACGGGTACAAGAGACCCAGTACTTC. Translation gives CASSPMGRVQETQYF.

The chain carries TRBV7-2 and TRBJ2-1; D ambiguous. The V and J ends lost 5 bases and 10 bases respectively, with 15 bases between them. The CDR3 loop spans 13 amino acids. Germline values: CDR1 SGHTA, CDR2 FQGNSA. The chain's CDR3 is CASSPPVRPEQFF. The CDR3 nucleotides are TGTGCCAGCAGCCCCCCCGTTCGTCCCGAGCAGTTCTTC. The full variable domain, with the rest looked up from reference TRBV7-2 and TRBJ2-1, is GAGVSQSPSNKVTEKGKDVELRCDPISGHTALYWYRQSLGQGLEFLIYFQGNSAPDKSGLPSDRFSAERTGGSVSTLTIQRTQQEDSAVYLCASSPPVRPEQFFGPGTRLTVL.

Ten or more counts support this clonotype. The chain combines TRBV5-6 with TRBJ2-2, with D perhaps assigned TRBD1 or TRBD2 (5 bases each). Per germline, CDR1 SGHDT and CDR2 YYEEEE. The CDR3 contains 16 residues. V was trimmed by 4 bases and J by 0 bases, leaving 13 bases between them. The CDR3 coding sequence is TGTGCCAGCAGCCCGCCGGGGCTTGCGAACACCGGGGAGCTGTTTTTT. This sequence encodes CASSPPGLANTGELFF.

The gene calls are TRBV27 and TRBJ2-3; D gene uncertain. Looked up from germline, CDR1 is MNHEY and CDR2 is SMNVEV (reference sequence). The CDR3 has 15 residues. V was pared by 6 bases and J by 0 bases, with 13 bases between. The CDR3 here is CASSRRAGSTDTQYF. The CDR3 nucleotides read TGTGCCAGCAGCCGTCGAGCCGGTAGCACAGATACGCAGTATTTT.